The rows below give T cell receptor beta chains drawn from one sample of a study of blood T cell repertoires in COVID-19. TCRdb keeps only in-frame clones here, not all; method: immunoSEQ multiplex PCR. The table records some 270,000 clones, 86% of them present only once. Input material: peripheral blood. All receptors come from a woman older than 75 with COVID-19, enrolled during active disease. Each CDR3 is given with its conserved first and last residue. Fields, in order: J gene, D gene, V gene, CDR3 length, CDR3 protein. The D gene is left open where the match is weak.

TRBJ2-5,.,TRBV5-1,14,CASSLGLQAETQYF
TRBJ2-4,TRBD2,TRBV7-9,14,CASSRGGTKNIQYF
TRBJ2-3,TRBD2,TRBV5-1,18,CASSLAGSASGGSDTQYF
TRBJ1-4,.,TRBV5-4,17,CASSLFTGGGKSGNLFF
TRBJ2-6,.,TRBV7-6,16,CASSLDTASGANVLTF
TRBJ1-6,.,TRBV4-3,14,CASSQDGRISPLHF
TRBJ1-6,TRBD1,TRBV28,16,CASSLLPGQANSPLHF
TRBJ2-1,.,TRBV5-5,16,CASSLIGQNSYNEQFF
TRBJ2-5,TRBD1,TRBV2,15,CASNRDRGDEETQYF
TRBJ1-3,TRBD1,TRBV5-4,14,CASSLYQGGHTIYF
TRBJ2-5,.,TRBV18,15,CASSPAPTGQETQYF
TRBJ1-1,.,TRBV14,17,CASSPLPGQARNTEAFF
TRBJ2-7,.,TRBV9,15,CASSVDGGASYEQYF